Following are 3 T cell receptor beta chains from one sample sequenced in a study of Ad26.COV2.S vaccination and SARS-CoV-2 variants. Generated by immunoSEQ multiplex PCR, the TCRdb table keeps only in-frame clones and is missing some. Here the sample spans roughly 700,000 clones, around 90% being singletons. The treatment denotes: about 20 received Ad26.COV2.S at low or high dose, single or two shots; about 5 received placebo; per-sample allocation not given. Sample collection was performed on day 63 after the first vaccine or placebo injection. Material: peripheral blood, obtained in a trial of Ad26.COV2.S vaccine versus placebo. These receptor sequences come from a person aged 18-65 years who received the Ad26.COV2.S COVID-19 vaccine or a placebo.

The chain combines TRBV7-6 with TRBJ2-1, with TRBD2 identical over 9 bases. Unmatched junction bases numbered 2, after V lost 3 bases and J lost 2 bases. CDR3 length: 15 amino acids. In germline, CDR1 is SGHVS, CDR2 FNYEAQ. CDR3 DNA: TGTGCCAGCAGCTTTGAGCGGGGGGCCTACAATGAGCAGTTCTTC. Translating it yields CASSFERGAYNEQFF.

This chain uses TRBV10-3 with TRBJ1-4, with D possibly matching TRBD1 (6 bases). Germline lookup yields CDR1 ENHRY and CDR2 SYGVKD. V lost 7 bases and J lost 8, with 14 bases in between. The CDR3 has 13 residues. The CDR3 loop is CAIKGDGWEKLFF. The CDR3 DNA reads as TGTGCCATCAAGGGGGACGGCTGGGAAAAACTGTTTTTT.

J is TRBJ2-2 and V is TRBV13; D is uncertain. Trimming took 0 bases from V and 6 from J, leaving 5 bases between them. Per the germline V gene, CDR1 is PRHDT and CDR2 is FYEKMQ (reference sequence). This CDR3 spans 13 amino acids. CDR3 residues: CASSLGGPGELFF. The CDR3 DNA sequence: TGTGCCAGCAGCTTAGGTGGGCCCGGGGAGCTGTTTTTT.